These 25 T cell receptor beta chains share one sample of origin, sequenced in a study of PD-L1 blockade in urothelial cancer. Assay: immunoSEQ multiplex PCR; the TCRdb copy retains only in-frame clones and omits some. The table has roughly 100,000 clones, approximately 87% seen once; the top ten hold over 7.5%. Noted time point: peripheral blood 6 weeks after treatment start. Sequencing was performed on PBMCs, taken around atezolizumab (anti-PD-L1) treatment. The source is a man between 65 and 85 years old with urothelial cancer.

The chain recombines TRBV18 with TRBJ1-5; no definite D call. CDR3 length: 13 residues. CDR1 KGHSH and CDR2 LQKENI come from the germline V gene. The V end was cut by 3 bases, the J end by 9 bases, with 12 bases between. CDR3: CASSPGRQWPQHF. The CDR3 region has the DNA TGTGCCAGCTCACCGGGCAGACAATGGCCCCAGCATTTT.

CDR3 coding DNA: TGTGCCAGCAGTGAAGTGGGGACAGGGGCCGGCTACACCTTC. Amino acids: CASSEVGTGAGYTF. V is TRBV6-1 and J is TRBJ1-2; 10 nucleotides match TRBD1. The CDR3 covers 14 residues. With 1 base clipped from V and 8 bases from J, the junction kept 4 bases outside the gene matches. CDR1 is MNHNS and CDR2 is SASEGT in the germline V gene.

This clone was seen repeatedly, ten times or more. The chain employs TRBV6-1 and TRBJ1-5; 8 nucleotides line up with TRBD1. J was trimmed by 5 bases and V by 8 bases; bases with no gene match: 11. This CDR3 has 15 residues. CDR1 and CDR2 (germline): MNHNS, SASEGT. Written as DNA, the CDR3 is TGTGCCAGCTGGACCGGACAGGGAAGACATCAGCCCCAGCATTTT. This translates into CASWTGQGRHQPQHF.

The V and J genes are TRBV29-1 and TRBJ2-7; D possibly corresponds to TRBD1 (6 bases). CDR3 length: 13 amino acids. Germline assignment: CDR1 SQVTM and CDR2 ANQGSEA. V lost 4 bases and J 2 bases, leaving 12 bases between the germline ends. The CDR3 region is CSVVRDTTYEQYF. In nucleotides, the CDR3 is TGCAGCGTTGTGAGGGACACCACCTACGAGCAGTACTTC.

The chain joins TRBV5-6 to TRBJ2-7, with TRBD2 as a possible D gene (6 bases). Trimming stripped 6 bases from V and 5 bases from J, with 9 bases between. The CDR3 contains 11 residues. Germline lookup yields CDR1 SGHDT and CDR2 YYEEEE. The CDR3 sequence: CASTEGNEQYF. The DNA of the CDR3 is TGTGCCAGCACGGAGGGGAACGAGCAGTACTTC. The full variable domain, completed using reference TRBV5-6 and TRBJ2-7, is DAGVTQSPTHLIKTRGQQVTLRCSPKSGHDTVSWYQQALGQGPQFIFQYYEEEERQRGNFPDRFSGHQFPNYSSELNVNALLLGDSALYLCASTEGNEQYFGPGTRLTVT.

The chain joins TRBV2 to TRBJ1-3, with 10 positions matching TRBD1. The CDR3 covers 13 residues. The J segment lost 13 bases and the V segment lost 5 bases, leaving 8 bases of the junction unmatched. Germline V gene lookup returns CDR1 SNHLY and CDR2 FYNNEI. CDR3 sequence (DNA): TGTGCCAGCAGTACCGGGACAGGGGATTCAATATATTTT. It is translated as CASSTGTGDSIYF.

The chain joins TRBV6-1 to TRBJ2-5; TRBD2 might be the D (7 bases). The V end lost 5 bases, the J end lost 4 bases, and 17 bases lay between the germline ends. The CDR3 loop spans 15 amino acids. Germline lookup yields CDR1 MNHNS and CDR2 SASEGT. CDR3 amino acids: CASSSRGGRGETQYF. In DNA form, the CDR3 reads TGTGCCAGCAGTTCAAGGGGGGGCCGTGGAGAGACCCAGTACTTC.

The V and J genes are TRBV19 and TRBJ2-7; 13 nucleotides agree with TRBD2. The CDR3 is made up of 15 amino acids. Germline lookup yields CDR1 LNHDA and CDR2 SQIVND (reference sequence). The V gene end was trimmed by 3 bases and the J gene end by 2 bases; junction bases not matched to a gene: 1. The CDR3 sequence: CASSMGLAGPYEQYF. The CDR3 region has the DNA TGTGCCAGTAGTATGGGACTAGCGGGGCCCTACGAGCAGTACTTC.

The rearrangement links TRBV28 to TRBJ2-7; no definite D call. V lost 6 bases and J 8 bases, leaving 11 bases between the germline ends. In germline, CDR1 is MDHEN, CDR2 SYDVKM. The CDR3 loop spans 11 amino acids. DNA for the CDR3: TGTGCCAGCAGATCAACCGACAAGCAGTACTTC. It codes for CASRSTDKQYF.

J is TRBJ1-1 and V is TRBV13; D unclear. Per germline, CDR1 PRHDT and CDR2 FYEKMQ (reference sequence). CDR3 length: 12 residues. V lost 4 bases and J 6 bases, leaving 9 bases between the germline ends. CDR3 loop: CASSSGRAEAFF. CDR3 DNA sequence: TGTGCCAGCAGCTCGGGGAGGGCTGAAGCTTTCTTT.

This clone was seen only once. The rearrangement joins TRBV9 to TRBJ2-1; the D gene is possibly TRBD2 (6 bases). This CDR3 comprises 15 residues. The V and J ends lost 4 bases and 10 bases respectively, with 21 bases between them. Germline assignment: CDR1 SGDLS and CDR2 YYNGEE. CDR3 DNA: TGTGCCAGCAGCCTGACTGGCGGGTGGGACTCGGAGCAGTTCTTC. Translating gives CASSLTGGWDSEQFF.

The chain employs TRBV25-1 and TRBJ1-1, with a tentative D call TRBD1 (5 bases). V dropped 4 bases and J dropped 0 bases, with 15 bases sitting between them. The length of the CDR3 is 16 residues. Germline V lookup: CDR1 MGHDK, CDR2 SYGVNS. The DNA of the CDR3 is TGTGCCAGCAGTGTGTACGACAGCCTAATGAACACTGAAGCTTTCTTT. Translated: CASSVYDSLMNTEAFF.

This chain connects TRBV6-5 to TRBJ1-2, with a weak D call TRBD1 (6 bases). Germline CDR1 MNHEY, CDR2 SVGAGI. The V and J ends lost 6 bases and 0 bases respectively, with 14 bases between them. CDR3 length equals 15 residues. The CDR3 nucleotides read TGTGCCAGCAGGCTGACAGGAATAGCTAACTATGGCTACACCTTC. It is translated as CASRLTGIANYGYTF.

This clone was detected only a few times. V gene TRBV4-1 combines with J gene TRBJ1-2; D is perhaps TRBD1 (5 bases). In germline, CDR1 is MGHRA, CDR2 YSYEKL. The CDR3 is 14 residues long. The V gene lost 4 bases and the J gene lost 2 bases, with 11 bases spanning the gap. The CDR3 here is CASSPQGLNYGYTF. CDR3 bases: TGCGCCAGCAGCCCCCAGGGACTAAACTATGGCTACACCTTC.

The gene calls are TRBV5-6 and TRBJ2-7; 7 bases are a match to TRBD2. The CDR3 spans 12 residues. The germline V gene has CDR1 SGHDT and CDR2 YYEEEE. J gave up 7 bases and V 0 bases, and 1 base lay outside the gene matches. The CDR3: CASSLVGGEQYF. As DNA, the CDR3 is TGTGCCAGCAGCTTGGTGGGAGGGGAGCAGTACTTC.

The V call is TRBV30, the J call TRBJ2-1, with D possibly TRBD1 on 6 matching bases. Germline-derived CDR1 and CDR2 are GTSNPN and SVGIG (reference sequence). Trimming removed 0 bases at V and 0 bases at J, with 15 bases between. The CDR3 is 17 amino acids. The CDR3, as DNA: TGTGCCTGGAGTGTACGGCAGGGGTTTAGCTCCTACAATGAGCAGTTCTTC. Its translation is CAWSVRQGFSSYNEQFF.

The chain has TRBV7-8 and TRBJ2-7; possible D gene TRBD2, 5 bases. V was clipped by 6 bases and J by 3 bases, with 21 bases between them. CDR3 length: 16 amino acids. The germline gives CDR1 SGHVS, CDR2 FQNEAQ. The CDR3 sequence is CASSFTRGPGGYEQYF. In nucleotides, the CDR3 is TGTGCCAGCAGTTTTACAAGAGGGCCAGGAGGCTACGAGCAGTACTTC.

As concerns this clone: No DNA is shown, since the ends of the CDR3 on it are uncertain; the CDR3 is the one TCRdb lists. The chain joins TRBV25-1 to TRBJ2-7; the DNA was not compared with TRBD1, the D call given in the table. From germline, CDR1 is MGHDK and CDR2 SYGVNS. The length of the CDR3 is 14 amino acids, counting both ends. CDR3 in amino acids: CASSTSDRGSEQYF.

V and J are TRBV29-1 and TRBJ1-1; weak D call: TRBD1 (6 bases). Trimming cost V 0 bases and J 4 bases, with 15 bases left between them. In germline, CDR1 is SQVTM, CDR2 ANQGSEA. This CDR3 is built from 15 residues. The CDR3 loop is CSVEDLSNRVTEAFF. CDR3 bases: TGCAGCGTTGAAGATCTAAGTAACAGGGTCACTGAAGCTTTCTTT.

The chain uses TRBV6-5 and TRBJ2-3; D unclear. V was pared by 0 bases and J by 1 base, with 8 bases between. The CDR3 spans 15 residues. Germline V gene sequence: CDR1 MNHEY, CDR2 SVGAGI. The CDR3 protein is CASSYSGSGTDTQYF. As DNA, the CDR3 is TGTGCCAGCAGTTACTCCGGTTCTGGCACAGATACGCAGTATTTT.

The chain joins TRBV7-9 to TRBJ2-1; D may be TRBD2 (6 bases). This CDR3 is 12 amino acids long. Germline loops: CDR1 SEHNR, CDR2 FQNEAQ (reference sequence). Trimming stripped 8 bases from V and 7 bases from J, with 12 bases between. The CDR3 nucleotides are TGTGCCAGCGGGGGGTTGGGGAATGAGCAGTTCTTC. Translated: CASGGLGNEQFF.

The CDR3 DNA is TGTGCCAGCAGACAGGGTGGGTTTTACAATGAGCAGTTCTTC. Its protein product is CASRQGGFYNEQFF. The chain couples TRBV27 to TRBJ2-1, with D possibly being TRBD1 (6 bases). Trimming took off 6 bases at V and 4 bases at J, with 13 bases between the two ends. This CDR3 has 14 amino acids. CDR1 and CDR2 (germline): MNHEY, SMNVEV (reference sequence).

The V call is TRBV5-1, the J call TRBJ2-5; TRBD2 agrees at 11 bases. The junction had 3 bases not matched to a gene; V was cut back by 3 bases and J by 2 bases. In germline, CDR1 is SGHRS, CDR2 YFSETQ. CDR3 length: 15 amino acids. The CDR3: CASSSTSGGQETQYF. CDR3 DNA: TGCGCCAGCAGCTCCACTAGCGGGGGACAAGAGACCCAGTACTTC.

V gene TRBV7-8 combines with J gene TRBJ2-1, with a weak D call TRBD2 (5 bases). The V end was cut by 1 base, the J end by 5 bases, with 12 bases between. The germline V gene encodes CDR1 SGHVS and CDR2 FQNEAQ. The length of the CDR3 is 15 residues. The CDR3 sequence is CASSLGVGANNEQFF. CDR3 sequence (DNA): TGTGCCAGCAGCTTAGGTGTGGGAGCCAACAATGAGCAGTTCTTC.

The chain couples TRBV27 to TRBJ1-3; D not resolved. This CDR3 region has 13 residues. Germline V lookup: CDR1 MNHEY, CDR2 SMNVEV (reference sequence). V was shortened by 5 bases and J by 3 bases, with 8 bases between the two germline ends. The CDR3 DNA sequence: TGTGCCAGCAGTAAGGCGGGTGGAAACACCATATATTTT. It translates to CASSKAGGNTIYF.